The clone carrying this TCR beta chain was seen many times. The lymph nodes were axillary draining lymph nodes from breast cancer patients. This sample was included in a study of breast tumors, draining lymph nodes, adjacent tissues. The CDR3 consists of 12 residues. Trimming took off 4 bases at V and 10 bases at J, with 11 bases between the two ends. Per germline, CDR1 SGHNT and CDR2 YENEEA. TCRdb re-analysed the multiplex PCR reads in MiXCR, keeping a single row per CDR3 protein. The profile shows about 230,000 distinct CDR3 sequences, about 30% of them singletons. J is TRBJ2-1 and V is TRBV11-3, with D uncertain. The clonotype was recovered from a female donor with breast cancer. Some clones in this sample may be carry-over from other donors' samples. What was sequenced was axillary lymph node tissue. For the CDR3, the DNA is TGTGCCAGCAGCTCTCAAATAGGGGAGCAGTTCTTC. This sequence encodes CASSSQIGEQFF.